These T cell receptor beta chains were read from a single sample in a study of vaccination and CD4 T cells after COVID-19. These TCRs' antigens remain unknown. MiXCR, run by TCRdb on the PCR reads, gives a single entry per CDR3 protein. The sample has roughly 6,600 distinct CDR3 sequences, around 40% seen once. The sample was CD4+ T cells from blood, cultured in vitro. All receptors come from a human donor in good health. Each CDR3 is given with its conserved first and last residue.

>TRBV7-2|TRBJ2-5
CASSLNGGQETQYF
>TRBV24-1|TRBJ2-7
CATSDLGGITYEQYF
>TRBV20-1|TRBJ1-5
CSASGLRQGNNQPQHF
>TRBV25-1|TRBJ2-7
CASTGTSGGTSYEQYF
>TRBV6-1|TRBJ2-2
CASREGQSNTGELFF
>TRBV11-2|TRBJ1-5
CASSLEESQPQHF
>TRBV7-9|TRBJ2-3
CASSPVEGGPTDTQYF
>TRBV29-1|TRBJ1-2
CSVGGRFNYGYTF
>TRBV6-5|TRBJ1-5
CASSYSTRTRYSNQPQHF
>TRBV9|TRBJ2-3
CASSGGAGTDTQYF
>TRBV20-1|TRBJ2-2
CSANRGLGVTGELFF
>TRBV19|TRBJ1-1
CASSIGTVNTEAFF
>TRBV6-1|TRBJ2-3
CASRGARPDTQYF
>TRBV7-2|TRBJ1-2
CASSLDIGQGLTF
>TRBV2|TRBJ2-3
CASSWLDTDTQYF
>TRBV5-5|TRBJ1-1
CASGGDEKVVHLTEAFF
>TRBV20-1|TRBJ2-3
CSARVGLAGGGTSTDTQYF
>TRBV7-9|TRBJ1-2
CASSLEELGDRYGYTF
>TRBV7-8|TRBJ2-7
CASSAIRDRDTYEQYF
>TRBV20-1|TRBJ2-6
CSASLSGANVLTF
>TRBV6-1|TRBJ1-6
CAPRDRVGSPLHF
>TRBV29-1|TRBJ1-4
CSVEPPNEKLFF